One sample yielded the 3 T cell receptor beta chains listed below, sequenced in a study of graft-versus-host responses after intestinal transplantation. Produced via immunoSEQ multiplex PCR; TCRdb's table is partial and in-frame only. The repertoire holds about 110,000 clones, with just under 95% as singletons. Their recognized antigens are unknown. Sequenced here: unstimulated CD8+ T cells sorted from spleen or lymph node cells, sampled before intestinal transplant. Source of these receptors: a human donor who received an intestinal transplant.

This clone was counted a few times. The V and J genes are TRBV2 and TRBJ2-4; the D gene is possibly TRBD2 (6 bases). The CDR3 runs 16 residues. Deletions cut 1 base from V and 9 bases from J, with 19 bases between. Germline CDR1 and CDR2: SNHLY and FYNNEI. The CDR3 nucleotides are TGTGCCAGCAGTGAAGTCGGCGGGACCCCAGGCGGCATTCAGTACTTC. It encodes CASSEVGGTPGGIQYF.

This chain links TRBV11-2 with TRBJ2-7; the D gene is possibly TRBD1 (6 bases). V was cut by 5 bases and J by 0 bases, with 17 bases left in between. Germline CDR1 SGHAT, CDR2 FQNNGV. CDR3 length: 16 residues. CDR3 in DNA: TGTGCCAGCAGCGGACGACTGCCGGGACACTCCTACGAGCAGTACTTC. Encoded protein: CASSGRLPGHSYEQYF.

This chain connects TRBV27 to TRBJ1-2, with 8 bases that match TRBD1. Losses at the gene ends were 3 bases for V and 2 bases for J; bases not matched to a gene: 11. The CDR3 extends over 17 amino acids. Germline assignment: CDR1 MNHEY and CDR2 SMNVEV (reference sequence). CDR3 coding DNA: TGTGCCAGCAGTTTGACGTCCGGGACAGGCTACAACTATGGCTACACCTTC. Residues: CASSLTSGTGYNYGYTF.